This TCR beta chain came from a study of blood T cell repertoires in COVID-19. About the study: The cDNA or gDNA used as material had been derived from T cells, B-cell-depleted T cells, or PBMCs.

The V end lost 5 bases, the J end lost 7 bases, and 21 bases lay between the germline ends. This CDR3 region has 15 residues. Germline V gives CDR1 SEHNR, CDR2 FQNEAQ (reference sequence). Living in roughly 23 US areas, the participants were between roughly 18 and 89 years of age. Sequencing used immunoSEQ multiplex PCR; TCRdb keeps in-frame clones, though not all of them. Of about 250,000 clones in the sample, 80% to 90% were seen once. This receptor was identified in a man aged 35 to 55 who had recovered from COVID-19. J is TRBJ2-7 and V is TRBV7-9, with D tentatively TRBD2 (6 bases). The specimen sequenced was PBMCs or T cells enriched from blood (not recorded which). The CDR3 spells CASSTNVAGGGEQYF. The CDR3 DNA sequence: TGTGCCAGCAGCACCAACGTAGCAGGCGGAGGGGAGCAGTACTTC.